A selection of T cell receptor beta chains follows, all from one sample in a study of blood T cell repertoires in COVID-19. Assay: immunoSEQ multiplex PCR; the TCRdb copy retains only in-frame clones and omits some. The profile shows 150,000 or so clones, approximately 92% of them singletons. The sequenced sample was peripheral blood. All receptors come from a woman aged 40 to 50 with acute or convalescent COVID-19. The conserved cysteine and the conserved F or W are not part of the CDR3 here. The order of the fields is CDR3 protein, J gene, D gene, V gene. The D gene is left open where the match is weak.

AWKGQQNTEAF,TRBJ1-1,TRBD1,TRBV30
ASSPSGTGGLSSYEQY,TRBJ2-7,TRBD1,TRBV18
ATRGTSGRGNEQF,TRBJ2-1,TRBD2,TRBV24-1
ASSLTVNQPQH,TRBJ1-5,NA,TRBV12-3/TRBV12-4
ASRGGPSLVDTQY,TRBJ2-3,NA,TRBV19
ASSFSSDNQPQH,TRBJ1-5,NA,TRBV28
ASSPPLGQGIDGYT,TRBJ1-2,TRBD1,TRBV28
ASSYFQGYNSPLH,TRBJ1-6,NA,TRBV6-5
ASSLPGTSNTGELF,TRBJ2-2,NA,TRBV14
ASRRQGEKLF,TRBJ1-4,NA,TRBV5-4
ASSLSGNTIY,TRBJ1-3,NA,TRBV7-9
ASSSPRDSSTGELF,TRBJ2-2,NA,TRBV6-2/TRBV6-3